Below, 5 T cell receptor beta chains from the same sample are listed, as sequenced in a study of T cell responses to AZD1222 COVID-19 vaccine. Sequenced by immunoSEQ multiplex PCR; TCRdb stores in-frame clones only, minus some. The top ten clones hold about 5.4% of a sample with 80,000 to 90,000 clones, roughly nine tenths of them seen once. The sequences come from peripheral blood, collected 28 days after the second AZD1222 dose. These receptors all stem from an adult who received the AZD1222 COVID-19 vaccine.

The chain combines TRBV4-1 with TRBJ2-7, with 9 nucleotides matching TRBD2. Germline CDR1 MGHRA, CDR2 YSYEKL. The CDR3 extends over 15 amino acids. With V trimmed by 6 bases and J by 4 bases, 10 bases remained unmatched. The CDR3 coding sequence is TGCGCCAGCAGGAGGGCGGCTAGCGGGGAATACGAGCAGTACTTC. It codes for CASRRAASGEYEQYF.

This clone came up once. The rearrangement uses TRBV18 and TRBJ2-7; TRBD1 matches at 9 bases. The germline V gene has CDR1 KGHSH and CDR2 LQKENI. Trimming removed 5 bases from V and 6 bases from J; junction bases left unmatched: 5. CDR3 length equals 13 residues. The CDR3 DNA reads as TGTGCCAGCTCAGAACGGGACAGGGCCGAGCAGTACTTC. Its translation: CASSERDRAEQYF.

This sequence joins TRBV18 and TRBJ2-7; 7 nucleotides line up with TRBD1. The CDR3 contains 14 residues. V lost 6 bases, J lost 2 bases, and 7 bases stayed unmatched. Per the germline V gene, CDR1 is KGHSH and CDR2 is LQKENI. The CDR3 region has the DNA TGTGCCAGCTCCCTCCTACAGGGGCCCTACGAGCAGTACTTC. It specifies CASSLLQGPYEQYF.

The rearrangement links TRBV7-8 to TRBJ2-7; a possible D gene is TRBD1 (5 bases). CDR1 SGHVS and CDR2 FQNEAQ come from the germline V gene. The V and J ends lost 1 base and 2 bases respectively, with 9 bases between them. CDR3 size: 14 residues. The CDR3 sequence: CASSLEAGPYEQYF. The DNA for the CDR3 is TGTGCCAGCAGCTTAGAGGCAGGGCCCTACGAGCAGTACTTC. The full variable domain, completed using reference TRBV7-8 and TRBJ2-7, is GAGVSQSPRYKVAKRGQDVALRCDPISGHVSLFWYQQALGQGPEFLTYFQNEAQLDKSGLPSDRFFAERPEGSVSTLKIQRTQQEDSAVYLCASSLEAGPYEQYFGPGTRLTVT.

The J gene is TRBJ2-4, the V gene TRBV20-1, with D tentatively TRBD1 (5 bases). V lost 7 bases to trimming and J lost 7 bases, with 11 bases between them. Germline lookup yields CDR1 DFQATT and CDR2 SNEGSKA (reference sequence). This CDR3 contains 11 residues. The CDR3 here is CSGQTLNIQYF. In DNA form, the CDR3 reads TGCAGTGGACAGACATTGAACATTCAGTACTTC.